This T cell receptor beta chain emerged from a study of T-cell reconstitution after alpha-beta-depleted transplantation in children. Trimming pared 1 base from V and 2 bases from J, leaving 18 bases between. The CDR3 totals 18 residues. Germline lookup yields CDR1 SGHVS and CDR2 FQNEAQ. Preparation of the TCRbeta library used unique molecular identifiers. TCRdb ran MiXCR on the PCR reads and lists one entry per CDR3 protein. The sample consists of approximately 590,000 distinct CDR3 sequences, 8% to 11% of them appearing once. The sequence derives from a human donor who donated a stem cell graft to a child with acute myeloid leukemia. The source material was PBMCs from the stem cell graft donor, sampled from the stem cell graft. V gene TRBV7-8 combines with J gene TRBJ2-1; tentatively, D is TRBD2 (6 bases). DNA of the CDR3: TGTGCCAGCAGCTTAGAAGTAGCGGACTTAGGGACCTACAATGAGCAGTTCTTC. Residues: CASSLEVADLGTYNEQFF.